This T cell receptor (beta chain) appears in the sequencing data of a study of T-cell memory formation after mild COVID-19. Study context: Most TCR clusters belonged to a single donor.

V was cut by 0 bases and J by 3 bases, with 12 bases left in between. Germline CDR1 reads LGHNA; CDR2 reads YSLEER. CDR3 length: 15 residues. In regard to this clonotype: Antigen: not known.

TCRdb reprocessed the 5' RACE reads via MiXCR and lists one record per CDR3 protein. The data contain tens of thousands of distinct CDR3 sequences, around 21% of them singletons. Study conclusions and caveats: Contracting CD4+ clones were located mainly in CM and EM, and CD8+ clones in EMRA. CD4+ bias marked clones expanding day 15 to 37, unlike balanced contracting clones.

The V call is TRBV4-3, the J call TRBJ2-7; D uncertain. The receptor was derived from an adult who had mild COVID-19 (a few samples of this study predate the infection). Cell type and time point are not known. Sequenced sample: PBMCs or a T cell subset sorted from them (not recorded which). The CDR3 protein is CASSQEISPGYEQYF. CDR3 in DNA: TGCGCCAGCAGCCAAGAAATCAGCCCAGGCTACGAGCAGTACTTC.